This TCR beta chain was captured in a study of OX40 agonist ivuxolimab in advanced cancers. Background on the study: The patients received agonistic anti-OX40 (CD134) antibody ivuxolimab. Each dose-escalation patient presented with hepatocellular carcinoma, melanoma, renal cell or head and neck cancer. Partial responses were seen in three patients, one with hepatocellular carcinoma and two with cutaneous melanoma.

Sequencing was performed with immunoSEQ multiplex PCR; in TCRdb, only in-frame clones are kept and a portion is missing. The repertoire holds approximately 91,000 clones, with just over 85% as singletons. Baseline was the first blood sampling point, followed by cycle 4 day 1 and cycle 7 day 1. V lost 10 bases and J 7 bases, leaving 11 bases between the germline ends. The CDR3 runs to 12 residues. Germline CDR1 reads MNHNS; CDR2 reads SASEGT. This clone was found once. This TCR was sampled from an adult with an advanced solid tumor such as melanoma, head and neck, liver or kidney cancer. The sample here was CD4+ or CD8+ T cells sorted from blood, taken in a trial of the OX40 agonist ivuxolimab. The V call is TRBV6-1, the J call TRBJ1-6; a weak D match, TRBD1 (6 bases). The CDR3 sequence: CATRTANSPLHF. CDR3 nucleotides: TGTGCCACCCGGACAGCCAATTCACCCCTCCACTTT.